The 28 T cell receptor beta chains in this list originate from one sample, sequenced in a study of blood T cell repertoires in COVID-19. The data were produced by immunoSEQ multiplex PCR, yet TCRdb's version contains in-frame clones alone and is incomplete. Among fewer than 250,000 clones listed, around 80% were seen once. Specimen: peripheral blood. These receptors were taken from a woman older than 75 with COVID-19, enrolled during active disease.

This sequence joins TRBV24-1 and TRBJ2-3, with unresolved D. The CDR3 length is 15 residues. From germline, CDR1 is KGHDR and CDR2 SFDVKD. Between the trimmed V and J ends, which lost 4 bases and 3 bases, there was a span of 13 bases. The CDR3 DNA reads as TGTGCCACCAGTGACCCGGGTCCTAGGACAGATACGCAGTATTTT. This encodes CATSDPGPRTDTQYF.

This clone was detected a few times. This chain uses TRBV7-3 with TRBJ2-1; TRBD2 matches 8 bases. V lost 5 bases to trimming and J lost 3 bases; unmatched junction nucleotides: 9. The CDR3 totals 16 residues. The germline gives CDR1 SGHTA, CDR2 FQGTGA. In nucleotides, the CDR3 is TGTGCCAGCAGCCCTGGAGGCGGGGGGTACTACAATGAGCAGTTCTTC. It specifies CASSPGGGGYYNEQFF.

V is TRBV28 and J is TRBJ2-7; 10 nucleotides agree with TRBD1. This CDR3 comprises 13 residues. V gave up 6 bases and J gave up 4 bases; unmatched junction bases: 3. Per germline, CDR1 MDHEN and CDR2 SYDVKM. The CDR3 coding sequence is TGTGCCAGCAGCAGGGACAGGGGATACGAGCAGTACTTC. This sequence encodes CASSRDRGYEQYF.

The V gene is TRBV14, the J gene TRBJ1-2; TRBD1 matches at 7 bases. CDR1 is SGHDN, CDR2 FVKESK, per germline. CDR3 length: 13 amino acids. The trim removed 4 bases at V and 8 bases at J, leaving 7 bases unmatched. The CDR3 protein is CASSPGQLGGYTF. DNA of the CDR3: TGTGCCAGCAGCCCGGGACAGCTAGGGGGCTACACCTTC.

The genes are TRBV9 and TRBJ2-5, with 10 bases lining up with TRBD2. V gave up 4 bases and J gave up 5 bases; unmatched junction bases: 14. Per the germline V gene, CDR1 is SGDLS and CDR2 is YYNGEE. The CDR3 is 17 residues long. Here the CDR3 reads CASSPRGKRGGQETQYF. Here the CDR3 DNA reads TGTGCCAGCAGCCCCCGTGGTAAGCGGGGGGGCCAGGAGACCCAGTACTTC.

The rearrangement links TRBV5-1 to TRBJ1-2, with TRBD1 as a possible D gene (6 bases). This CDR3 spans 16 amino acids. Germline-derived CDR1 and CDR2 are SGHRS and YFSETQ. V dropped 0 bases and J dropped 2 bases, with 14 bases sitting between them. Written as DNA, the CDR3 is TGCGCCAGCAGCTTGGCCAGGGGAGTACTAAACTATGGCTACACCTTC. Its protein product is CASSLARGVLNYGYTF.

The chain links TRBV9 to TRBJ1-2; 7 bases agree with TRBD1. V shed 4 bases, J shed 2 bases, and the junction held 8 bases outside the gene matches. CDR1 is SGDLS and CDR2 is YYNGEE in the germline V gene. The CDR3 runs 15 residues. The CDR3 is CASSSRTGLNYGYTF. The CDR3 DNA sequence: TGTGCCAGCAGCTCTCGGACAGGTTTAAACTATGGCTACACCTTC.

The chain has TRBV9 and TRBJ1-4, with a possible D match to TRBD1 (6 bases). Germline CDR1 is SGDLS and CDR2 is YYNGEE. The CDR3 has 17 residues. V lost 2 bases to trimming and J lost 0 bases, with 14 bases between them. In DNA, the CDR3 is TGTGCCAGCAGCGTCAGGGGAACGGTCGCAACTAATGAAAAACTGTTTTTT. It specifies CASSVRGTVATNEKLFF.

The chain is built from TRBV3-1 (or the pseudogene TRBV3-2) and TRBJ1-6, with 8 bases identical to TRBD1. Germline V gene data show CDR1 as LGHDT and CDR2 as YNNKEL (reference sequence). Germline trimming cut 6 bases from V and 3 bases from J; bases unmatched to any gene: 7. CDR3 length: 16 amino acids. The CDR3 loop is CASSLDTGGYNSPLHF. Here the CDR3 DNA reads TGTGCCAGCAGTCTAGATACAGGGGGCTATAATTCACCCCTCCACTTT.

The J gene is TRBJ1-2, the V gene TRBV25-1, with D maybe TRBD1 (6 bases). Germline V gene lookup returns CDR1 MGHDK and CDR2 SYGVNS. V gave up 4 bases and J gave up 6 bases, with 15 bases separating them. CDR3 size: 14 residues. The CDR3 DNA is TGTGCCAGCAGTGGAGCTGGGGGCGCGGATGGCTACACCTTC. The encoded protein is CASSGAGGADGYTF.

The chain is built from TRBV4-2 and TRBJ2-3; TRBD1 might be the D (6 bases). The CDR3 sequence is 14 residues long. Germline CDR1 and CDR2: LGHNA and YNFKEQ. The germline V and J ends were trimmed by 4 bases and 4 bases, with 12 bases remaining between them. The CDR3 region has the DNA TGTGCCAGCAGCCCCCCAGGGGTTTCAGATACGCAGTATTTT. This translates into CASSPPGVSDTQYF.

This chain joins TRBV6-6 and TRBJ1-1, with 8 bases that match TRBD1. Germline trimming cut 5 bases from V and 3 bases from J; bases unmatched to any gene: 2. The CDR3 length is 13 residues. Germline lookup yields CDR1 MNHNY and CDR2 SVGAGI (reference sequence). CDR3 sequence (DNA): TGTGCCAGCAGTACGGACAGGGACACTGAAGCTTTCTTT. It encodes CASSTDRDTEAFF.

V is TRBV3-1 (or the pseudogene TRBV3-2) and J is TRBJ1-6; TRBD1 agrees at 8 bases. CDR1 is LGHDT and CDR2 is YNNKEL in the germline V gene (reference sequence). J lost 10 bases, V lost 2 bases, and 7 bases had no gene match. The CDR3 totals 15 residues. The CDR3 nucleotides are TGTGCCAGCAGCCAAATGGGACAGGCACGATCACCCCTCCACTTT. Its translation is CASSQMGQARSPLHF.

The CDR3 reads CASSQPGQGLWTEAFF. The CDR3 DNA reads TGTGCCAGCAGCCAACCGGGACAGGGGTTGTGGACTGAAGCTTTCTTT. The J gene is TRBJ1-1, the V gene TRBV4-2; 10 bases are a match to TRBD1. V lost 2 bases and J lost 5; bases outside the gene matches: 8. Germline loops: CDR1 LGHNA, CDR2 YNFKEQ. There are 16 residues in the CDR3.

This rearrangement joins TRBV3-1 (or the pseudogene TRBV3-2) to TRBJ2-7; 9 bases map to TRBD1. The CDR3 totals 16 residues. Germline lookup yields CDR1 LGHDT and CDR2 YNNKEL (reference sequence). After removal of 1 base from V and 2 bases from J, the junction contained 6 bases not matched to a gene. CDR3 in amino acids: CASSQGRDRVTYEQYF. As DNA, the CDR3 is TGTGCCAGCAGCCAAGGCCGGGACAGGGTTACCTACGAGCAGTACTTC.

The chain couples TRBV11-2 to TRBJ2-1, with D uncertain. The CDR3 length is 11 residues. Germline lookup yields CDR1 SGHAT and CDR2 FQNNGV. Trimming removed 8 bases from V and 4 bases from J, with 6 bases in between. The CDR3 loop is CASSAYNEQFF. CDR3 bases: TGTGCCAGCTCAGCGTACAATGAGCAGTTCTTC.

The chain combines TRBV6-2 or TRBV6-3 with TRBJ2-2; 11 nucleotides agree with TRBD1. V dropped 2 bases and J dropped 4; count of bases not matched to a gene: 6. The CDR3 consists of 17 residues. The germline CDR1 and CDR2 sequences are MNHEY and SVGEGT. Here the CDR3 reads CASSYRPGTGGTGELFF. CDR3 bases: TGTGCCAGCAGTTACCGACCTGGGACAGGGGGCACCGGGGAGCTGTTTTTT.

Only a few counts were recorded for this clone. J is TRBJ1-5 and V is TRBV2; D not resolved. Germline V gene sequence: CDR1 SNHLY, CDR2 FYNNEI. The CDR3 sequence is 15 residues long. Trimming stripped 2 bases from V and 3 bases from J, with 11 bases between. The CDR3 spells CASSEWAGLNQPQHF. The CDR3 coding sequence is TGTGCCAGCAGTGAATGGGCAGGCCTCAATCAGCCCCAGCATTTT.

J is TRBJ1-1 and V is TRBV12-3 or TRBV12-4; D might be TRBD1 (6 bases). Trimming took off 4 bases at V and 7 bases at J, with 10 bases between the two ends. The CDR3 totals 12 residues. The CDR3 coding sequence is TGTGCCAGCAGTTCGTTGGACAGTGAAGCTTTCTTT. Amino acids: CASSSLDSEAFF.

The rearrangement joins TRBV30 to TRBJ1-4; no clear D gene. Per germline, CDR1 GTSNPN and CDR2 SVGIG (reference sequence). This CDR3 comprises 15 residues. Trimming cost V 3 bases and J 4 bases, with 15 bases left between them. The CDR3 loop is CAWSLVLRGNEKLFF. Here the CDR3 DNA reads TGTGCCTGGAGCTTAGTCCTCAGAGGTAATGAAAAACTGTTTTTT.

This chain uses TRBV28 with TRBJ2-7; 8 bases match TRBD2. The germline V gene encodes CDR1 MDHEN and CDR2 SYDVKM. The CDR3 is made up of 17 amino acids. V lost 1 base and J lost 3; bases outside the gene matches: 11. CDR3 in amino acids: CASSLSRPWTSYYEQYF. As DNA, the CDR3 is TGTGCCAGCAGTTTATCCAGGCCGTGGACTAGCTACTACGAGCAGTACTTC.

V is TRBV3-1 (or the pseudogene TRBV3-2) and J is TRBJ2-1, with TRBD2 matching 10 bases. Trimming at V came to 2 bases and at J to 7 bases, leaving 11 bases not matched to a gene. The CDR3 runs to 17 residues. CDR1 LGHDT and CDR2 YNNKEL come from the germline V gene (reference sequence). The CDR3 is CASSQFMGTSVWNEQFF. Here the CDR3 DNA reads TGTGCCAGCAGCCAATTTATGGGGACTAGCGTTTGGAATGAGCAGTTCTTC.

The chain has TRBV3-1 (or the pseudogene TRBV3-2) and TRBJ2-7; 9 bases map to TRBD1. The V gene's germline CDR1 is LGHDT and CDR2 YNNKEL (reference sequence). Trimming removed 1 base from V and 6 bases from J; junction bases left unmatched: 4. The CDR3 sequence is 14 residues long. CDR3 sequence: CASSQGTGVGEQYF. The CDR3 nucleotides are TGTGCCAGCAGCCAAGGGACAGGGGTGGGCGAGCAGTACTTC.

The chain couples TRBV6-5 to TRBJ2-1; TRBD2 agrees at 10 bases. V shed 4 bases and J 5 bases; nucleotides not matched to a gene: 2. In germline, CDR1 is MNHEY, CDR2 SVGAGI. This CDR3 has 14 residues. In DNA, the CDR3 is TGTGCCAGCAGTTTTAGCGGGGGGAACAATGAGCAGTTCTTC. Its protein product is CASSFSGGNNEQFF.

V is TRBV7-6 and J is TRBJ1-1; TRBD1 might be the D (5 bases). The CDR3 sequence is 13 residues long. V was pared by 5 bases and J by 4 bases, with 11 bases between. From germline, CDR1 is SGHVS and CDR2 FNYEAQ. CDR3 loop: CASSRRQSTEAFF. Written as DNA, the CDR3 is TGTGCCAGCAGCCGCCGACAGTCCACTGAAGCTTTCTTT. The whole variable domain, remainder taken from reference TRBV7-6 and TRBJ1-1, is GAGVSQSPRYKVTKRGQDVALRCDPISGHVSLYWYRQALGQGPEFLTYFNYEAQQDKSGLPNDRFSAERPEGSISTLTIQRTEQRDSAMYRCASSRRQSTEAFFGQGTRLTVV.

The CDR3 protein is CASSAARDTQYF. The DNA of the CDR3 is TGTGCCAGCAGTGCTGCCAGAGATACGCAGTATTTT. The chain carries TRBV2 and TRBJ2-3; D is uncertain. V lost 4 bases to trimming and J lost 5 bases, with 7 bases between them. CDR1 SNHLY and CDR2 FYNNEI come from the germline V gene. The CDR3 runs to 12 residues.

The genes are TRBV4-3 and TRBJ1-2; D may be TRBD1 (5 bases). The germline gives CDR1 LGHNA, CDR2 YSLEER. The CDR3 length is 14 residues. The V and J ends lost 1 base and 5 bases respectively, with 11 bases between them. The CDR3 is CASSQVLGEYGYTF. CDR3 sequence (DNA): TGCGCCAGCAGCCAAGTCTTAGGGGAATATGGCTACACCTTC.

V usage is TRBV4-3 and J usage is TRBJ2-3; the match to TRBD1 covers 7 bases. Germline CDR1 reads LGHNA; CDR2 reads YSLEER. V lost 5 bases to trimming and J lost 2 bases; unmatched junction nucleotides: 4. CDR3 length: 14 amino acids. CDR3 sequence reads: CASSGGQFTDTQYF. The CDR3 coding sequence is TGCGCCAGCAGCGGGGGACAGTTCACAGATACGCAGTATTTT.